This TCR beta chain was retrieved from a study of T cell responses to AZD1222 COVID-19 vaccine. Findings of the study overall: Among the donors, most were white British and more were female, and clonal diversity was possibly underestimated. Nearly half of spike-specific TCRs reportedly target variant regions that are unmutated in the B.1.351 and B.1.1.7 variants. Regions 160-218 and 743-854 dominated among vaccine-associated CD4 TCRs spanning spike.

TCRdb's table, derived via immunoSEQ multiplex PCR, lists solely in-frame clones and lacks some. The table includes about 150,000 clones, about 92% detected once. This clone was detected only once. The antigen is unknown. CDR3 size: 14 residues. Germline CDR1 is SGHRS and CDR2 is YFSETQ. Trimming stripped 5 bases from V and 5 bases from J, with 16 bases between. This TCR came from an adult who received the AZD1222 COVID-19 vaccine. The chain is built from TRBV5-1 and TRBJ2-5; tentative D call: TRBD1 (6 bases). The source material was peripheral blood, sampled 28 days after the second AZD1222 dose. CDR3 sequence: CASSVQGGWETQYF. CDR3 nucleotides: TGCGCCAGCAGTGTACAGGGTGGTTGGGAGACCCAGTACTTC.